This note documents a single T cell receptor beta chain sequence. What it binds is unknown. Germline CDR1 and CDR2: MGHRA and YSYEKL. The CDR3 is made up of 14 amino acids. Sample time point: week 11, during vaccination. Every vaccine dose comprised 300 ug of mutant IDH1 20-mer peptide plus topical imiquimod. Some clones are missing from TCRdb's copy, which holds only in-frame ones; the method was immunoSEQ multiplex PCR. The repertoire includes roughly 130,000 clones, around 80% of them detected once, and under 7% sits in the top ten. The data derive from a study of a mutant IDH1 vaccine in newly diagnosed glioma. Study information: Weeks 1, 3, 5, 7, 11, 15, 19 and 23 were when patients received their eight vaccinations. Vaccines began 4-6 weeks after radiotherapy alone, or with temozolomide cycles.

Overall study results and limits: Detectable vaccine-induced immune responses arose in more than 85% of patients.

This receptor was identified in a man aged 35 to 55 with glioma. This specimen consisted of PBMCs, obtained from a glioma patient whose treatment included an IDH1 peptide vaccine. The chain uses TRBV4-1 and TRBJ2-5, with unresolved D. TRBJ2-7 explains the end of the DNA better; the J call may be wrong. CDR3 loop: CASSQDNREYEQYF. CDR3 coding DNA: TGCGCCAGCAGCCAAGACAACAGAGAGTACGAGCAGTACTTC.